Shown below are 29 T cell receptor beta chains from a single sample sequenced in a study of shared clonotypes between healthy human individuals. Cells designated naive CD8 were CD45RO-negative and were positively selected for CCR7, with terminally differentiated effector memory CD45RA+ cells excluded. TCRdb keeps only in-frame clones here, not all; method: immunoSEQ multiplex PCR. Here the sample spans 2 million or so clones, approximately 94% being singletons. Sequencing input: naive CD8+ T cells sorted from blood. Receptors were obtained from a man aged 18 to 29 in good health.

The chain couples TRBV6-5 to TRBJ2-5; a possible D gene is TRBD2 (6 bases). Trimming cost V 0 bases and J 5 bases, with 10 bases left between them. This CDR3 contains 14 residues. In germline, CDR1 is MNHEY, CDR2 SVGAGI. This CDR3 is CASSYSEGMETQYF. In DNA form, the CDR3 reads TGTGCCAGCAGTTACTCGGAGGGGATGGAGACCCAGTACTTC.

V is TRBV27 and J is TRBJ2-2; unclear D gene. The CDR3 length is 17 residues. The V end lost 6 bases, the J end lost 0 bases, and 17 bases lay between the germline ends. Germline CDR1 is MNHEY and CDR2 is SMNVEV (reference sequence). CDR3 in DNA: TGTGCCAGCAGACCCCTAAGGGCGGAACCGAACACCGGGGAGCTGTTTTTT. Protein product: CASRPLRAEPNTGELFF.

V and J are TRBV11-2 and TRBJ1-1, with 7 positions matching TRBD1. Trimming took 5 bases from V and 5 from J; bases not matched to a gene: 14. Germline loops: CDR1 SGHAT, CDR2 FQNNGV. The CDR3 length is 16 residues. CDR3 DNA: TGTGCCAGCAGCCGGGGCCCGGGGACAGTGCGGACTGAAGCTTTCTTT. Translating it yields CASSRGPGTVRTEAFF.

The chain uses TRBV6-5 and TRBJ2-3; the D gene is possibly TRBD1 (5 bases). Per germline, CDR1 MNHEY and CDR2 SVGAGI. V shed 6 bases and J shed 2 bases, with 12 bases lying between them. There are 14 residues in the CDR3. The CDR3 here is CASSPARDTDTQYF. CDR3 nucleotides: TGTGCCAGCAGCCCCGCCAGGGACACAGATACGCAGTATTTT.

The DNA for the CDR3 is TGTGCCATTCGGCCGGAAAACACCGGGGAGCTGTTTTTT. Translating it yields CAIRPENTGELFF. The V call is TRBV2, the J call TRBJ2-2, with D uncertain. Trimming removed 10 bases from V and 2 bases from J, with 11 bases in between. The CDR3 totals 13 residues. The germline V gene encodes CDR1 SNHLY and CDR2 FYNNEI.

The CDR3, as DNA: TGTGCCAGCAGTTTAGACAGATACCAGCCCCAGCATTTT. Translation: CASSLDRYQPQHF. This chain joins TRBV27 and TRBJ1-5; the D gene is possibly TRBD1 (5 bases). The germline V and J ends were trimmed by 2 bases and 7 bases, with 9 bases remaining between them. Germline V gene lookup returns CDR1 MNHEY and CDR2 SMNVEV (reference sequence). This CDR3 spans 13 amino acids.

This chain joins TRBV19 and TRBJ1-2, with TRBD1 matching 7 bases. J lost 1 base, V lost 6 bases, and 8 bases had no gene match. CDR1 and CDR2 (germline): LNHDA, SQIVND (reference sequence). This CDR3 spans 15 amino acids. CDR3 nucleotides: TGTGCCAGTAGCCTTTGGGACAGCAATAACTATGGCTACACCTTC. This codes for CASSLWDSNNYGYTF.

On this clone: Other DNA sequences from this sample encode an identical CDR3 as well. The chain couples TRBV27 to TRBJ2-3; 7 nucleotides agree with TRBD2. CDR1 and CDR2 (germline): MNHEY, SMNVEV (reference sequence). This CDR3 spans 15 amino acids. V was pared by 3 bases and J by 0 bases, with 3 bases of the junction left unmatched. The CDR3 bases are TGTGCCAGCAGTTTCTCGGGGGGTAGCACAGATACGCAGTATTTT. This translates into CASSFSGGSTDTQYF.

The rearrangement links TRBV30 to TRBJ1-1; unclear D gene. Germline V gene lookup returns CDR1 GTSNPN and CDR2 SVGIG (reference sequence). The CDR3 consists of 12 residues. V shed 5 bases and J shed 7 bases, with 14 bases lying between them. The CDR3 DNA reads TGTGCCTGGGTGGTGTGGCAGGATGAAGCTTTCTTT. Translated, it gives CAWVVWQDEAFF.

The chain employs TRBV7-9 and TRBJ2-7, with 11 bases aligning to TRBD2. From germline, CDR1 is SEHNR and CDR2 FQNEAQ (reference sequence). The CDR3 has 15 residues. With 5 bases clipped from V and 3 bases from J, the junction kept 6 bases outside the gene matches. The CDR3, as DNA: TGTGCCAGCAGCGGGATAACTAGCGGGAGCTACGAGCAGTACTTC. Protein sequence: CASSGITSGSYEQYF.

The chain is built from TRBV4-2 and TRBJ1-2, with D possibly TRBD1 on 6 matching bases. V was cut by 3 bases and J by 2 bases, with 16 bases left in between. The germline CDR1 and CDR2 sequences are LGHNA and YNFKEQ. The CDR3 extends over 16 amino acids. CDR3 in DNA: TGTGCCAGCAGCCAGACATCCGGGACACCCAACTATGGCTACACCTTC. This encodes CASSQTSGTPNYGYTF.

The genes are TRBV4-3 and TRBJ1-2, with 7 positions matching TRBD1. CDR1 and CDR2 (germline): LGHNA, YSLEER. The CDR3 is made up of 16 amino acids. V lost 0 bases to trimming and J lost 0 bases; unmatched junction nucleotides: 4. The CDR3: CASSQERGLANYGYTF. CDR3 DNA sequence: TGCGCCAGCAGCCAAGAAAGGGGGCTAGCTAACTATGGCTACACCTTC.

Worth noting for this clone: The identical CDR3 is also encoded by other nucleotide sequences in the sample. This chain links TRBV11-2 with TRBJ2-1; D gene uncertain. The CDR3 sequence is 15 residues long. The V gene's germline CDR1 is SGHAT and CDR2 FQNNGV. The V end was cut by 1 base, the J end by 0 bases, with 7 bases between. CDR3 sequence reads: CASSLVLSSYNEQFF. CDR3 DNA sequence: TGTGCCAGCAGCTTAGTGCTGAGCTCCTACAATGAGCAGTTCTTC. Combining the CDR3 with reference TRBV11-2 and TRBJ2-1 gives the whole variable domain EAGVAQSPRYKIIEKRQSVAFWCNPISGHATLYWYQQILGQGPKLLIQFQNNGVVDDSQLPKDRFSAERLKGVDSTLKIQPAKLEDSAVYLCASSLVLSSYNEQFFGPGTRLTVL.

V and J are TRBV28 and TRBJ1-6, with D unresolved. Germline loops: CDR1 MDHEN, CDR2 SYDVKM. The CDR3 spans 17 residues. Trimming stripped 7 bases from V and 9 bases from J, with 25 bases between. This CDR3 reads CASTYGRPVITSSPLHF. The CDR3 nucleotides are TGTGCCAGCACCTACGGTCGCCCAGTTATCACAAGTTCACCCCTCCACTTT.

The V and J genes are TRBV5-1 and TRBJ1-1; D gene uncertain. Germline loops: CDR1 SGHRS, CDR2 YFSETQ. Deletions cut 0 bases from V and 1 base from J, with 10 bases between. The CDR3 spans 15 residues. CDR3 sequence: CASSLAGEENTEAFF. CDR3 bases: TGCGCCAGCAGCTTGGCCGGGGAAGAGAACACTGAAGCTTTCTTT. Filled out from reference TRBV5-1 and TRBJ1-1, the complete variable domain reads KAGVTQTPRYLIKTRGQQVTLSCSPISGHRSVSWYQQTPGQGLQFLFEYFSETQRNKGNFPGRFSGRQFSNSRSEMNVSTLELGDSALYLCASSLAGEENTEAFFGQGTRLTVV.

The chain links TRBV28 to TRBJ2-3, with 12 bases lining up with TRBD2. Germline values: CDR1 MDHEN, CDR2 SYDVKM. The ends lost 5 bases at V and 2 bases at J; junction bases unmatched: 2. The CDR3 covers 15 residues. CDR3 sequence: CASSRLAGATDTQYF. CDR3 in DNA: TGTGCCAGCAGTCGACTAGCGGGGGCCACAGATACGCAGTATTTT.

Points on this clone: Other DNA sequences in the same sample also yield this CDR3. V and J are TRBV4-1 and TRBJ2-7; the match to TRBD2 covers 9 bases. The CDR3 has 16 residues. V gave up 1 base and J gave up 1 base; unmatched junction bases: 5. Looked up from germline, CDR1 is MGHRA and CDR2 is YSYEKL. In DNA, the CDR3 is TGCGCCAGCAGCCAAGTCCGGCTAGCGGGATCCTACGAGCAGTACTTC. Its protein is CASSQVRLAGSYEQYF.

This chain connects TRBV5-6 to TRBJ2-7; tentative D call: TRBD1 (6 bases). The CDR3 totals 19 residues. Germline lookup yields CDR1 SGHDT and CDR2 YYEEEE. V dropped 1 base and J dropped 2 bases, with 25 bases sitting between them. In DNA, the CDR3 is TGTGCCAGCAGCTTGTTGTGGGGGCCCGCAACGCCGACCGCCTACGAGCAGTACTTC. As protein: CASSLLWGPATPTAYEQYF.

The chain joins TRBV13 to TRBJ1-2; D gene unclear. Trimming stripped 4 bases from V and 4 bases from J, with 10 bases between. Germline V CDR1 and CDR2: PRHDT, FYEKMQ (reference sequence). The CDR3 consists of 13 residues. CDR3 sequence reads: CASSSYSSYGYTF. CDR3 sequence (DNA): TGTGCCAGCAGCTCCTATTCTTCCTATGGCTACACCTTC.

On this clone: This CDR3 is also generated by other DNA sequences in the sample. The gene calls are TRBV14 and TRBJ1-1; TRBD1 aligns across 7 bases. V dropped 4 bases and J dropped 5; count of bases not matched to a gene: 1. The CDR3 runs to 12 residues. Germline V CDR1 and CDR2: SGHDN, FVKESK. The CDR3 DNA reads TGTGCCAGCAGCCCAGGGGGGACTGAAGCTTTCTTT. It codes for CASSPGGTEAFF.

The rearrangement joins TRBV7-9 to TRBJ2-7; 9 bases map to TRBD1. V dropped 1 base and J dropped 2; count of bases not matched to a gene: 3. Germline lookup yields CDR1 SEHNR and CDR2 FQNEAQ (reference sequence). The CDR3 is 15 residues long. CDR3 sequence reads: CASSLVTGGTYEQYF. The CDR3 DNA follows: TGTGCCAGCAGCTTAGTGACAGGGGGGACCTACGAGCAGTACTTC. The whole variable domain, filled in from reference TRBV7-9 and TRBJ2-7, reads DTGVSQNPRHKITKRGQNVTFRCDPISEHNRLYWYRQTLGQGPEFLTYFQNEAQLEKSRLLSDRFSAERPKGSFSTLEIQRTEQGDSAMYLCASSLVTGGTYEQYFGPGTRLTVT.

The J gene is TRBJ2-4, the V gene TRBV6-6; TRBD1 matches at 11 bases. The CDR3 contains 14 residues. After removal of 2 bases from V and 9 bases from J, the junction contained 3 bases not matched to a gene. The germline V gene has CDR1 MNHNY and CDR2 SVGAGI (reference sequence). This CDR3 reads CASSYMGQGGIQYF. The DNA for the CDR3 is TGTGCCAGCAGTTACATGGGACAGGGGGGCATTCAGTACTTC.

In the case of this clone: This CDR3 is also generated by other DNA sequences in the sample. The chain is built from TRBV4-3 and TRBJ2-1, with D unresolved. This CDR3 spans 15 amino acids. V dropped 1 base and J dropped 2 bases, with 9 bases sitting between them. From germline, CDR1 is LGHNA and CDR2 YSLEER. CDR3 loop: CASSQGTPPYNEQFF. The CDR3 DNA follows: TGCGCCAGCAGCCAAGGGACCCCTCCCTACAATGAGCAGTTCTTC.

This chain's CDR3 is CASSLVPGPGNTIYF. The CDR3 region has the DNA TGTGCCAGCAGCCTCGTGCCGGGTCCTGGAAACACCATATATTTT. The chain employs TRBV7-9 and TRBJ1-3; D remains unclear. Germline V CDR1 and CDR2: SEHNR, FQNEAQ (reference sequence). This CDR3 has 15 residues. Trimming removed 5 bases at V and 2 bases at J, with 13 bases between.

A remark on this clone: Distinct nucleotide sequences in the sample also encode this CDR3. V gene TRBV27 combines with J gene TRBJ2-7, with 7 bases fitting TRBD2. Germline V gives CDR1 MNHEY, CDR2 SMNVEV (reference sequence). V lost 5 bases to trimming and J lost 1 base; unmatched junction nucleotides: 11. The CDR3 spans 16 residues. CDR3 in amino acids: CASSPSLGGRSYEQYF. The CDR3 DNA reads as TGTGCCAGCAGTCCGTCCCTCGGCGGGAGATCCTACGAGCAGTACTTC.

This chain links TRBV7-9 with TRBJ2-3; possibly TRBD1 for D (7 bases). Trimming shortened V by 2 bases and J by 11 bases, and 20 bases separated the two germline ends. This CDR3 has 15 amino acids. Per the germline V gene, CDR1 is SEHNR and CDR2 is FQNEAQ (reference sequence). The CDR3 DNA reads TGTGCCAGCAGCTTACGGCCCCCGCATCAGGGGGGGCAGTATTTT. Its protein is CASSLRPPHQGGQYF.

Turning to this clone: The same CDR3 is also encoded by other DNA sequences in this sample. This chain joins TRBV6-1 and TRBJ2-7; D perhaps matches TRBD1 (5 bases). Germline V gives CDR1 MNHNS, CDR2 SASEGT. CDR3 length equals 12 residues. The V end was cut by 2 bases, the J end by 3 bases, with 5 bases between. CDR3 sequence: CASSERGYEQYF. The CDR3 nucleotides read TGTGCCAGCAGTGAAAGGGGCTACGAGCAGTACTTC.

This sequence joins TRBV7-9 and TRBJ2-7, with D perhaps matching TRBD1 or TRBD2 (5 bases each). V shed 8 bases and J shed 6 bases, with 14 bases lying between them. The CDR3 covers 12 residues. The germline V gene encodes CDR1 SEHNR and CDR2 FQNEAQ (reference sequence). CDR3 sequence (DNA): TGTGCCAGCCGACTGAGGGGCGGCGAGCAGTACTTC. The encoded protein is CASRLRGGEQYF.

The chain has TRBV19 and TRBJ1-2; 11 positions match TRBD1. This CDR3 spans 18 amino acids. Germline V gene data show CDR1 as LNHDA and CDR2 as SQIVND (reference sequence). V lost 5 bases, J lost 0 bases, and 11 bases stayed unmatched. CDR3 bases: TGTGCCAGTAGTCCACTCCCGGGACAGGGGGAAACTAACTATGGCTACACCTTC. Residues: CASSPLPGQGETNYGYTF.